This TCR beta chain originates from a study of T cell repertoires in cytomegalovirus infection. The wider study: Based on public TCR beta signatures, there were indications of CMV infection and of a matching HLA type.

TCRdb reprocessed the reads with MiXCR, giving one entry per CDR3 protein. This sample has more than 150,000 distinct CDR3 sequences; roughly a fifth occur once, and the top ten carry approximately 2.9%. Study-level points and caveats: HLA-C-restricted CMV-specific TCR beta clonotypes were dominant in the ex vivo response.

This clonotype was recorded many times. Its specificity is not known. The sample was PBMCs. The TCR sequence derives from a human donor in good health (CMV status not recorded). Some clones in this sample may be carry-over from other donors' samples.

CDR3 sequence reads: CASSIRADTEAFF. The CDR3 DNA follows: TGTGCCAGTAGTATCCGGGCGGACACTGAAGCTTTCTTT. The rearrangement joins TRBV19 to TRBJ1-1, with D unresolved. CDR3 size: 13 residues. Deletions cut 3 bases from V and 3 bases from J, with 8 bases between. Germline CDR1 is LNHDA and CDR2 is SQIVND (reference sequence). Full variable domain (remainder filled in from reference TRBV19 and TRBJ1-1): DGGITQSPKYLFRKEGQNVTLSCEQNLNHDAMYWYRQDPGQGLRLIYYSQIVNDFQKGDIAEGYSVSREKKESFPLTVTSAQKNPTAFYLCASSIRADTEAFFGQGTRLTVV.